The 7 T cell receptor beta chains below were found in one sample sequenced in a study of shared clonotypes between healthy human individuals. The data were produced by immunoSEQ multiplex PCR, yet TCRdb's version contains in-frame clones alone and is incomplete. Among some 2,500,000 clones listed, roughly 93% were seen once. The sequenced sample was naive CD4+ T cells from PBMCs. As for subset: CD45RA+ positively selected. The receptors stem from a man between 18 and 29 years old in good health. Some clones in this sample may be carry-over from other donors' samples.

V and J are TRBV29-1 and TRBJ1-2; 10 bases are shared with TRBD1. The CDR3 has 14 amino acids. Looked up from germline, CDR1 is SQVTM and CDR2 is ANQGSEA. The junction had 9 bases not matched to a gene; V was cut back by 7 bases and J by 4 bases. The CDR3 DNA reads TGCAGCGGCGGGACAGGGGACAACTTCTATGGCTACACCTTC. It translates to CSGGTGDNFYGYTF.

This chain joins TRBV6-4 and TRBJ2-1, with 7 positions matching TRBD1. Germline values: CDR1 MRHNA, CDR2 SNTAGT. The CDR3 runs to 15 residues. V gave up 6 bases and J gave up 0 bases; unmatched junction bases: 5. This CDR3 is CASSSGQSSYNEQFF. CDR3 coding DNA: TGTGCCAGCAGCTCGGGACAGAGCTCCTACAATGAGCAGTTCTTC.

On this clone: Other nucleotide sequences in the sample specify the same CDR3. The chain recombines TRBV5-1 with TRBJ1-5; TRBD1 might be the D (6 bases). This CDR3 is built from 13 residues. V shed 2 bases and J shed 4 bases, with 7 bases lying between them. Per the germline V gene, CDR1 is SGHRS and CDR2 is YFSETQ. CDR3 protein: CASSLQGNQPQHF. CDR3 DNA: TGCGCCAGCAGCTTACAGGGAAATCAGCCCCAGCATTTT.

This sequence joins TRBV15 and TRBJ2-3; D may be TRBD1 or TRBD2 (7 bases each). Trimming cost V 3 bases and J 5 bases, with 18 bases left between them. The CDR3 length is 16 residues. Germline assignment: CDR1 LNHNV and CDR2 YYDKDF (reference sequence). The CDR3 bases are TGTGCCACCAGCAGTTTGAGGGGGCGGGGGTTAGATACGCAGTATTTT. Translating gives CATSSLRGRGLDTQYF.

The V call is TRBV18, the J call TRBJ2-1, with TRBD2 matching 12 bases. This CDR3 spans 14 amino acids. J lost 16 bases, V lost 3 bases, and 10 bases had no gene match. Germline CDR1 and CDR2: KGHSH and LQKENI. The CDR3 spells CASSPGLAGGQSFF. For the CDR3, the DNA is TGTGCCAGCTCACCCGGGCTAGCGGGAGGGCAGAGTTTCTTC.

This sequence joins TRBV7-3 and TRBJ2-1, with TRBD2 matching over 7 bases. V was pared by 4 bases and J by 0 bases, with 3 bases of the junction left unmatched. This CDR3 contains 15 residues. CDR1 SGHTA and CDR2 FQGTGA come from the germline V gene. The CDR3 DNA is TGTGCCAGCAGCTCGCTAGCGGACTCCTACAATGAGCAGTTCTTC. Translating it yields CASSSLADSYNEQFF. The full variable domain, in which reference TRBV7-3 and TRBJ2-1 provide the parts outside the CDR3, is GAGVSQTPSNKVTEKGKYVELRCDPISGHTALYWYRQSLGQGPEFLIYFQGTGAADDSGLPNDRFFAVRPEGSVSTLKIQRTERGDSAVYLCASSSLADSYNEQFFGPGTRLTVL.

The rearrangement links TRBV4-2 to TRBJ1-1, with D perhaps matching TRBD1 (6 bases). V lost 2 bases and J 2 bases, leaving 12 bases between the germline ends. CDR1 is LGHNA, CDR2 YNFKEQ, per germline. The CDR3 totals 15 residues. The CDR3 DNA follows: TGTGCCAGCAGCCAATCAGGGACATTTAACACTGAAGCTTTCTTT. Its protein is CASSQSGTFNTEAFF.